This T cell receptor (beta chain) stems from a study of T cell responses to AZD1222 COVID-19 vaccine (dated by TCRdb to the early 2020s). Regarding the complete study: Because spike-specific TCR depth and breadth did not differ between the two schedules, AZD1222 recipients who got a second dose at roughly 4 weeks were pooled with those who got a second dose at roughly 12 weeks. A total of 230 to 250 trial participants underwent TCR sequencing, of whom about 210 had received two doses of AZD1222 and approximately 26 had received two doses of the MenACWY control vaccine. Trial participants were enrolled by age into subgroups of 18-55, 56-69 and 70-plus years, and about 150, 27 and 61 TCR-sequenced participants, respectively, were included in these subgroups. What the research found in general, with its limitations: Conclusions about previously exposed vaccinees were limited because only a handful of AZD1222 recipients were SARS-CoV-2 seropositive at baseline. No day 14 peak-response samples were available, so repertoires were characterized only after the peak T cell response. Most participants were white British and females outnumbered males, and the authors suggested that clonal diversity may have been underestimated. After two AZD1222 doses, spike-specific TCR breadth and depth were significantly higher than at day 0 and than in MenACWY recipients. The 56-69-year group was small, and its depth increase did not reach significance, likely because of low power. The whole spike protein was spanned by vaccine-associated CD4 TCRs, and dominant responses were seen in regions 160-218 and 743-854. Reportedly, almost half of the unique spike-specific TCRs recognized epitopes lying outside the regions that are mutated in the B.1.351 and B.1.1.7 variants.

The CDR3 regions of human TCRbeta chains were analyzed by immunosequencing. The authors' analysis ran thus. TCRs in the repertoires were compared against a reference library of SARS-CoV-2-specific TCRs that had been generated with the MIRA antigen-specificity platform. Breadth meant the fraction of unique TCRs that were SARS-CoV-2-associated, whereas depth meant the fraction of total T cells that were SARS-CoV-2-associated. Using the MIRA data, each spike-specific TCR was assigned both to the spike region to which the TCR was reactive and to a CD4 or CD8 class. Log10-transformed breadth and depth values were compared by one-way ANOVA with Sidak's multiple comparisons tests. Not all clones reach the TCRdb copy of this immuneACCESS table, which keeps in-frame sequences only. Checked studies attribute under half of the gap to unresolved V genes and leave the rest unexplained. The V and J calls and the clone size are those of that table, but D and trimming were determined from the DNA. The sample has 100,000 to 150,000 clones on record, approximately 90% of them singletons. The leading ten clones occupy about 3.1% of the sample.

A remark on this clone: The antigen it recognizes is unknown. No much larger clonotype is one base removed from it; base qualities were not supplied.

The junction carries 17 bases between V and J, which are trimmed by 3 bases and 5 bases respectively. CDR1 is given as KGHSH and CDR2 as LQKENI, both from the germline V gene. The CDR3 goes from the cysteine to the phenylalanine over 17 residues. The entry retains the CDR3 DNA only, 51 bases that are in frame from base 1. The meaning of the sample's time point label: baseline before first vaccination. Vaccinee samples came from UK trials COV001 and COV002, including a single-blind randomized controlled phase 2/3 trial of AZD1222 (ChAdOx1 nCoV-19) in healthy adults. For TCRbeta chain sequencing, PBMC samples from trial participants were taken at day 0 and at day 28 after the second dose.

This sequence was found in an adult in good health. Recombination linked TRBV18 to TRBJ1-6; a tentative D match to TRBD1 spans 5 bases. Sequenced material: peripheral blood, taken on day 0 of AZD1222 vaccination. The CDR3 reads CASSPNRRGRDNSPLHF. The DNA sequence is as follows: TGTGCCAGCTCACCGAATAGACGGGGGAGGGATAATTCACCCCTCCACTTT. The full variable domain, with segments outside the CDR3 supplied by the reference TRBV18 and TRBJ1-6 proteins, appears as NAGVMQNPRHLVRRRGQEARLRCSPMKGHSHVYWYRQLPEEGLKFMVYLQKENIIDESGMPKERFSAEFPKEGPSILRIQQVVRGDSAAYFCASSPNRRGRDNSPLHFGNGTRLTVT.